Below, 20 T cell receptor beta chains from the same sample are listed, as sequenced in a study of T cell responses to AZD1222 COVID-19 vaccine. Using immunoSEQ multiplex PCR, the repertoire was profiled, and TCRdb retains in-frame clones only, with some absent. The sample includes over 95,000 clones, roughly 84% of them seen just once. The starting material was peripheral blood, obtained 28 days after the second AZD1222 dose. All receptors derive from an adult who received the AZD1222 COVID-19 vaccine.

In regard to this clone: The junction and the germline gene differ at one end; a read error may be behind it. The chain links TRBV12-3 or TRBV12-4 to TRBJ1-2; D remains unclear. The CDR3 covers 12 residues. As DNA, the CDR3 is TGTGCCAGCAGTTTAGATTATGGGCCCCGCGCCTTC. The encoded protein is CASSLDYGPRAF.

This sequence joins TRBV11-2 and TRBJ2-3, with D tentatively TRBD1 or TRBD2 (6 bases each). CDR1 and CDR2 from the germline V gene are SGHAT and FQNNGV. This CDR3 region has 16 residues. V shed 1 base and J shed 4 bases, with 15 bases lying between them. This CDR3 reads CASSLGRGAGADTQYF. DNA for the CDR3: TGTGCCAGCAGCTTAGGAAGGGGGGCCGGGGCAGATACGCAGTATTTT. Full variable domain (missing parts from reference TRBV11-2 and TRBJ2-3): EAGVAQSPRYKIIEKRQSVAFWCNPISGHATLYWYQQILGQGPKLLIQFQNNGVVDDSQLPKDRFSAERLKGVDSTLKIQPAKLEDSAVYLCASSLGRGAGADTQYFGPGTRLTVL.

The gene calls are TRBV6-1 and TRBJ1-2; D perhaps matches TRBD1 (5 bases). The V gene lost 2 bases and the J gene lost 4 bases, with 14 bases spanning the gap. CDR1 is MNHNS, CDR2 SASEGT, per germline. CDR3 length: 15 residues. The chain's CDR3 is CASSETYGGFYGYTF. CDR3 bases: TGTGCCAGCAGTGAAACCTACGGGGGATTCTATGGCTACACCTTC.

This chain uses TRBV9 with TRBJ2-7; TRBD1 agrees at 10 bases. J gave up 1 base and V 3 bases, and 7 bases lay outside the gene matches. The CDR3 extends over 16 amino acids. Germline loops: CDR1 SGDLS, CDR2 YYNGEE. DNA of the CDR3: TGTGCCAGCAGCGGTGGGACAGGGGTCGCGTCCTACGAGCAGTACTTC. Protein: CASSGGTGVASYEQYF.

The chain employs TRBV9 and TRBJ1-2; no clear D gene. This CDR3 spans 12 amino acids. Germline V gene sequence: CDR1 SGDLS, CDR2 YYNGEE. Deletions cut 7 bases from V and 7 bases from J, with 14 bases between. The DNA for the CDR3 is TGTGCCAGCTCGTATAAGGATATTGGCTACACCTTC. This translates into CASSYKDIGYTF.

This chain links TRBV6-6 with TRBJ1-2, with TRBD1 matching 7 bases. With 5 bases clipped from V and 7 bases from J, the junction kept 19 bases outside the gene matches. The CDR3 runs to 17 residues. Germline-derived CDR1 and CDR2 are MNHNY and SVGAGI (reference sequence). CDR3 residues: CASSPPSAIDRAIGYTF. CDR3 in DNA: TGTGCCAGCAGTCCACCATCGGCAATCGACAGGGCGATTGGCTACACCTTC.

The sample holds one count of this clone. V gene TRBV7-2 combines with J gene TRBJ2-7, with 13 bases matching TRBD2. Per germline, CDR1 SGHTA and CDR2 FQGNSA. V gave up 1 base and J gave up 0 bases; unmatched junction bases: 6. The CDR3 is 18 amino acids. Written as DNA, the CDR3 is TGTGCCAGCAGCTTAGTGGCAACTAGCGGGGGGGCCTCCTACGAGCAGTACTTC. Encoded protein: CASSLVATSGGASYEQYF.

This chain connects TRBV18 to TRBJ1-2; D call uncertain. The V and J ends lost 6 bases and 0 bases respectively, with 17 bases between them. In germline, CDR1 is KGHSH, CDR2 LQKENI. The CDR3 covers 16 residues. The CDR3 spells CASSSGAGGSNYGYTF. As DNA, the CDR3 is TGTGCCAGCTCGAGCGGCGCAGGAGGTTCTAACTATGGCTACACCTTC.

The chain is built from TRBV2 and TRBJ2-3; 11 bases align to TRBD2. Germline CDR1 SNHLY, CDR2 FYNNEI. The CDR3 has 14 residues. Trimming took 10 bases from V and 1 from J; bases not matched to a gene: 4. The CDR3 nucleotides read TGTGCCACAAAGACTAGCGGGGGCACAGATACGCAGTATTTT. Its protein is CATKTSGGTDTQYF.

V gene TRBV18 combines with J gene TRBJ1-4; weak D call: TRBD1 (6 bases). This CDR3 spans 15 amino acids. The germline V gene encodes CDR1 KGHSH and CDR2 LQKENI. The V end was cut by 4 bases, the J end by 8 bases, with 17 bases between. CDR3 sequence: CASSQSGGQVEKLFF. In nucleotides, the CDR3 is TGTGCCAGCTCACAGAGCGGGGGGCAGGTCGAAAAACTGTTTTTT.

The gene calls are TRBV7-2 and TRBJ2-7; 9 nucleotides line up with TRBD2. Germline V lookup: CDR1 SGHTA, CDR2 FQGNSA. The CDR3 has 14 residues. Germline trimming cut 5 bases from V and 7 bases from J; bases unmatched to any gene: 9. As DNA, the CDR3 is TGTGCCAGCAGCCCAGCGGGAGGAAAGGGTGAGCAGTACTTC. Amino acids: CASSPAGGKGEQYF.

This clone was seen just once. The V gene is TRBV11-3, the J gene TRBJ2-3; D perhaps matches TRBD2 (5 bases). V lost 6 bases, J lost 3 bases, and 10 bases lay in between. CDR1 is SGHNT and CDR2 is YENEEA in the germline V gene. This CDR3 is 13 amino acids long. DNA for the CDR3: TGTGCCAGCAGGGAGCGGTTAACAGATACGCAGTATTTT. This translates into CASRERLTDTQYF. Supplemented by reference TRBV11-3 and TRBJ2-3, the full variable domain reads EAGVVQSPRYKIIEKKQPVAFWCNPISGHNTLYWYLQNLGQGPELLIRYENEEAVDDSQLPKDRFSAERLKGVDSTLKIQPAELGDSAVYLCASRERLTDTQYFGPGTRLTVL.

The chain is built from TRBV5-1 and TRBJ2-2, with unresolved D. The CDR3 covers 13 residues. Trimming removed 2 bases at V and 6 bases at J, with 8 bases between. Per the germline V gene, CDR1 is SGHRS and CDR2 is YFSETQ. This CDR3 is CASSFTASGELFF. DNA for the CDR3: TGCGCCAGCAGCTTCACGGCTTCCGGGGAGCTGTTTTTT.

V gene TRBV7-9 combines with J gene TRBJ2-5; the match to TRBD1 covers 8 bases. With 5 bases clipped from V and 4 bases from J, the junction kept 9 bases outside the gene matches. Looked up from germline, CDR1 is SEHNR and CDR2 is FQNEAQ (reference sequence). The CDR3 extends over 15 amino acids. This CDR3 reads CASSPGQGRGETQYF. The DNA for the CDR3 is TGTGCCAGCAGCCCTGGACAGGGCAGGGGAGAGACCCAGTACTTC.

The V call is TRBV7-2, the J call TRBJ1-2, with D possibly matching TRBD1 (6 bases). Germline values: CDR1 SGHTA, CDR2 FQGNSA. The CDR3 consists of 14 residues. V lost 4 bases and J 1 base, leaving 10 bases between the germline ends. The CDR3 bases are TGTGCCAGCAGCTCGAACAGGGTTAACTATGGCTACACCTTC. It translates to CASSSNRVNYGYTF.

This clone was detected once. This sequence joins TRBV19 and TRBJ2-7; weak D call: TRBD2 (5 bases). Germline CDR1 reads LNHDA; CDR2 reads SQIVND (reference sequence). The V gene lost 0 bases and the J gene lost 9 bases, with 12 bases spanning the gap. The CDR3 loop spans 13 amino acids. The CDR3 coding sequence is TGTGCCAGTAGTATAGATCGCGAGGGCGGGCAGTACTTC. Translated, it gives CASSIDREGGQYF.

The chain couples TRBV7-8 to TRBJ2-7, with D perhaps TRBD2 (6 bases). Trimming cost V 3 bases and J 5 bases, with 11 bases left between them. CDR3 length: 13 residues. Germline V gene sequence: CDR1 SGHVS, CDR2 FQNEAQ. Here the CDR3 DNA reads TGTGCCAGCAGCTTTGGAGGCGGGGACGAGCAGTACTTC. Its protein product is CASSFGGGDEQYF.

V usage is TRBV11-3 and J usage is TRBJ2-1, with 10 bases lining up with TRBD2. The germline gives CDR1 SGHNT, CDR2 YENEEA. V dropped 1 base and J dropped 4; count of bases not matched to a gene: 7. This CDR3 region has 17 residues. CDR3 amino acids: CASSLGGLAGAYNEQFF. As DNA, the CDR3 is TGTGCCAGCAGCTTAGGTGGCCTAGCGGGAGCATACAATGAGCAGTTCTTC.

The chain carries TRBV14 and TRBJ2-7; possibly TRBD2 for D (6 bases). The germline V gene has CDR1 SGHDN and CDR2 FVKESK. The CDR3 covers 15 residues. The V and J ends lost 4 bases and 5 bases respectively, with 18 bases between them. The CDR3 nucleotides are TGTGCCAGCAGCCGAGATAGCGGCGGCACCGACGAGCAGTACTTC. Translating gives CASSRDSGGTDEQYF.

CDR3 loop: CASSWDRDHGYTF. For the CDR3, the DNA is TGTGCCAGCAGCTGGGACAGGGACCATGGCTACACCTTC. J is TRBJ1-2 and V is TRBV5-6; 9 nucleotides align to TRBD1. Trimming removed 3 bases from V and 6 bases from J; junction bases left unmatched: 3. Germline V CDR1 and CDR2: SGHDT, YYEEEE. CDR3 length: 13 residues.